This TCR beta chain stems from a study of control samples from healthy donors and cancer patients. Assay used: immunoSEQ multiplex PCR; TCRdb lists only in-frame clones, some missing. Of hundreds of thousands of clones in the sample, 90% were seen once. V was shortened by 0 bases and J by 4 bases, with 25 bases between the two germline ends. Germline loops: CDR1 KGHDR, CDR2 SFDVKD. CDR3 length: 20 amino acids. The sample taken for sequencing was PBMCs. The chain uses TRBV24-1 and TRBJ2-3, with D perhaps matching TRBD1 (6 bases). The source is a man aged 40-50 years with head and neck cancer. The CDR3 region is CATSDLQLGDTGRRADTQYF. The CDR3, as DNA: TGTGCCACCAGTGATTTGCAATTGGGAGACACAGGGCGTAGGGCAGATACGCAGTATTTT.